Below are 17 T cell receptor beta chains sequenced from a single sample in a study of blood T cell repertoires in COVID-19. Clones were read by immunoSEQ multiplex PCR, and TCRdb kept only the in-frame ones, dropping some. Of 200,000 to 250,000 clones in the sample, 84% are singletons; the top ten hold 15% to 20%. The source material was peripheral blood. These receptors were obtained from a woman at least 80 years old with active or convalescent COVID-19.

The J gene is TRBJ1-2, the V gene TRBV5-6; no reliable D call. CDR3 length: 15 amino acids. The ends were cut back, 0 bases at V and 1 base at J, with 10 bases in the middle. Germline V gene lookup returns CDR1 SGHDT and CDR2 YYEEEE. CDR3 sequence (DNA): TGTGCCAGCAGCTTGGTTGGCAGGATTAACTATGGCTACACCTTC. Residues: CASSLVGRINYGYTF. Complete variable domain (other parts from reference TRBV5-6 and TRBJ1-2): DAGVTQSPTHLIKTRGQQVTLRCSPKSGHDTVSWYQQALGQGPQFIFQYYEEEERQRGNFPDRFSGHQFPNYSSELNVNALLLGDSALYLCASSLVGRINYGYTFGSGTRLTVV.

This chain uses TRBV27 with TRBJ2-7; TRBD2 matches 9 bases. Unmatched junction bases numbered 6, after V lost 3 bases and J lost 6 bases. CDR1 and CDR2 from the germline V gene are MNHEY and SMNVEV (reference sequence). There are 14 residues in the CDR3. For the CDR3, the DNA is TGTGCCAGCAGTTTTTTAGCGGGAGTCGCCGAGCAGTACTTC. It is translated as CASSFLAGVAEQYF.

The J gene is TRBJ2-3, the V gene TRBV18; D might be TRBD2 (5 bases). The CDR3 sequence is 13 residues long. V gave up 6 bases and J gave up 4 bases, with 11 bases separating them. Germline V gives CDR1 KGHSH, CDR2 LQKENI. Here the CDR3 reads CASSPERADTQYF. The CDR3, as DNA: TGTGCCAGCTCCCCTGAGAGGGCAGATACGCAGTATTTT.

The chain uses TRBV7-2 and TRBJ2-2, with D possibly being TRBD1 (5 bases). There are 14 residues in the CDR3. Germline V gene lookup returns CDR1 SGHTA and CDR2 FQGNSA. V gave up 5 bases and J gave up 3 bases, with 10 bases separating them. As DNA, the CDR3 is TGTGCCAGCAGCCAGGGTCCTTACACCGGGGAGCTGTTTTTT. Translation: CASSQGPYTGELFF.

V is TRBV4-2 and J is TRBJ2-7; 12 bases are shared with TRBD1. Per germline, CDR1 LGHNA and CDR2 YNFKEQ. Unmatched junction bases numbered 15, after V lost 1 base and J lost 5 bases. The CDR3 covers 19 residues. This chain's CDR3 is CASSQVWGAGTGGKNEQYF. In nucleotides, the CDR3 is TGTGCCAGCAGCCAAGTGTGGGGCGCCGGGACAGGGGGCAAGAACGAGCAGTACTTC.

The chain employs TRBV18 and TRBJ2-1; 8 positions agree with TRBD2. This CDR3 region has 15 residues. Germline CDR1 is KGHSH and CDR2 is LQKENI. V shed 2 bases and J 5 bases; nucleotides not matched to a gene: 5. The CDR3 coding sequence is TGTGCCAGCTCACCAACTAGCGGAGTTAACAATGAGCAGTTCTTC. Its protein product is CASSPTSGVNNEQFF.

The genes are TRBV5-1 and TRBJ1-4; D is perhaps TRBD1 (5 bases). CDR1 and CDR2 from the germline V gene are SGHRS and YFSETQ. The CDR3 is 14 amino acids. The V end was cut by 0 bases, the J end by 7 bases, with 10 bases between. In nucleotides, the CDR3 is TGCGCCAGCAGCTTGGTGCAGGGAAGTGAAAAACTGTTTTTT. Its protein is CASSLVQGSEKLFF. Based on the CDR3 plus reference TRBV5-1 and TRBJ1-4, the full variable domain is KAGVTQTPRYLIKTRGQQVTLSCSPISGHRSVSWYQQTPGQGLQFLFEYFSETQRNKGNFPGRFSGRQFSNSRSEMNVSTLELGDSALYLCASSLVQGSEKLFFGSGTQLSVL.

This rearrangement joins TRBV9 to TRBJ1-4; possibly TRBD1 for D (5 bases). The CDR3 loop spans 16 amino acids. Germline V gives CDR1 SGDLS, CDR2 YYNGEE. The germline V and J ends were trimmed by 0 bases and 4 bases, with 13 bases remaining between them. In DNA form, the CDR3 reads TGTGCCAGCAGCGTAGGGGGCTCGAGGAGTAATGAAAAACTGTTTTTT. It is translated as CASSVGGSRSNEKLFF.

The chain combines TRBV21-1 with TRBJ1-5; the table's TRBD1 call for D was not verified on the DNA. TRBV21-1 is marked as a pseudogene. The CDR3 has 19 amino acids. The CDR3 protein is CASSKERRVRGQENQPQHF. CDR3 nucleotide sequence: TGTGCCAGCAGCAAAGAAAGAAGGGTAAGGGGGCAAGAGAATCAGCCCCAGCATTTT.

The chain links TRBV21-1 to TRBJ2-5; the table gives TRBD1 as D, unverified against the DNA. TRBV21-1 is annotated as a pseudogene. This CDR3 comprises 14 residues. This chain's CDR3 is CASRQGVRGETQYF. The CDR3 nucleotides are TGTGCCAGCAGACAGGGGGTTCGAGGAGAGACCCAGTACTTC.

The gene calls are TRBV7-3 and TRBJ1-1; D possibly corresponds to TRBD1 (6 bases). V dropped 2 bases and J dropped 1 base, with 11 bases sitting between them. The V gene's germline CDR1 is SGHTA and CDR2 FQGTGA. The CDR3 runs to 15 residues. CDR3 sequence: CASSLGNRANTEAFF. The CDR3 DNA follows: TGTGCCAGCAGCTTAGGTAACAGGGCGAACACTGAAGCTTTCTTT.

The sample holds a few counts of this clone. The V and J genes are TRBV5-4 and TRBJ2-7; D perhaps matches TRBD2 (5 bases). Germline CDR1 is SGHNT and CDR2 is YYREEE (reference sequence). The germline V and J ends were trimmed by 4 bases and 1 base, with 18 bases remaining between them. CDR3 length equals 16 residues. The CDR3 spells CASSPDVGSRSYEQYF. CDR3 DNA sequence: TGTGCCAGCAGCCCGGACGTAGGGAGTCGGTCCTACGAGCAGTACTTC.

The chain uses TRBV7-6 and TRBJ1-1; D is possibly TRBD1 (5 bases). The CDR3 runs 14 residues. Germline loops: CDR1 SGHVS, CDR2 FNYEAQ. V shed 5 bases and J shed 4 bases, with 14 bases lying between them. CDR3 DNA: TGTGCCAGCAGCACAACGTTCGGGGGCACTGAAGCTTTCTTT. This gives the protein CASSTTFGGTEAFF.

This clone was detected many times. This chain connects TRBV5-1 to TRBJ2-7, with D possibly matching TRBD2 (6 bases). CDR1 and CDR2 from the germline V gene are SGHRS and YFSETQ. There are 11 residues in the CDR3. Trimming took off 4 bases at V and 12 bases at J, with 14 bases between the two ends. The CDR3 region is CASSQGRESYF. The CDR3 DNA reads as TGCGCCAGCAGCCAAGGACGGGAGTCGTACTTC.

The J gene is TRBJ1-2, the V gene TRBV14, with 7 bases identical to TRBD1. Germline V gene data show CDR1 as SGHDN and CDR2 as FVKESK. The CDR3 extends over 14 amino acids. The junction had 5 bases not matched to a gene; V was cut back by 0 bases and J by 7 bases. The chain's CDR3 is CASSQEGAGGGYTF. Written as DNA, the CDR3 is TGTGCCAGCAGCCAAGAAGGTGCAGGGGGTGGCTACACCTTC.

DNA of the CDR3: TGTGCCAGCAGCCAAGGATGGGGGGGCCGCATCTCTGGAAACACCATATATTTT. Translated, it gives CASSQGWGGRISGNTIYF. The chain employs TRBV3-1 (or the pseudogene TRBV3-2) and TRBJ1-3; maybe TRBD1 (6 bases). Germline V CDR1 and CDR2: LGHDT, YNNKEL (reference sequence). The CDR3 consists of 18 residues. V gave up 1 base and J gave up 0 bases, with 16 bases separating them.

This chain uses TRBV18 with TRBJ2-3; a weak D match, TRBD1 (5 bases). This CDR3 has 13 amino acids. CDR1 is KGHSH, CDR2 LQKENI, per germline. V was trimmed by 2 bases and J by 4 bases, leaving 7 bases between them. For the CDR3, the DNA is TGTGCCAGCTCACCAGGACACCCAGATACGCAGTATTTT. Its protein is CASSPGHPDTQYF.